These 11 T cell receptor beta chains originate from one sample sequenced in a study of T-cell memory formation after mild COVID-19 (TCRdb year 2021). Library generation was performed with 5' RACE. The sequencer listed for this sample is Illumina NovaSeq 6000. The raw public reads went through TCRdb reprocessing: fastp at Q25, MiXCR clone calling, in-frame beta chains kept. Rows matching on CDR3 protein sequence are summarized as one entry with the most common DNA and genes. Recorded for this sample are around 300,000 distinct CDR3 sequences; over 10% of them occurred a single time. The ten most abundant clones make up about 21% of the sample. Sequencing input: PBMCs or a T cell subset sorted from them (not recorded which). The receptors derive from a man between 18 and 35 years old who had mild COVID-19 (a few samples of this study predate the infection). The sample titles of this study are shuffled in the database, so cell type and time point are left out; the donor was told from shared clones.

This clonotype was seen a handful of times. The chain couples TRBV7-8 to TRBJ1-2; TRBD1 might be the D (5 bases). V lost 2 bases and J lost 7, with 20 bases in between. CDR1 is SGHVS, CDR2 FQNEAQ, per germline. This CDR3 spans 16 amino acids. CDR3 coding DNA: TGTGCCAGCAGCTTACGAGCTGGGGCCCCCAGGAGTGGCTACACCTTC. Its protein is CASSLRAGAPRSGYTF.

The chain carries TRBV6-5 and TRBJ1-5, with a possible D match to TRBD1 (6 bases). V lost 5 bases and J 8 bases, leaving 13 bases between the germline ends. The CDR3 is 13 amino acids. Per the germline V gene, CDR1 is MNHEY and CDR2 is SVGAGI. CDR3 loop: CASSQGWKEPQHF. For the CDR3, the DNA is TGTGCCAGCAGTCAGGGGTGGAAGGAGCCCCAGCATTTT.

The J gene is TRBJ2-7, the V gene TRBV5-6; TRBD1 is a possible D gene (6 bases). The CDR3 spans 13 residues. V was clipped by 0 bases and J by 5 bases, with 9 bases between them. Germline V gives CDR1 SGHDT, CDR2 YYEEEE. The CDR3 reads CASSLGTADEQYF. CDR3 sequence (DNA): TGTGCCAGCAGCTTGGGGACAGCGGACGAGCAGTACTTC.

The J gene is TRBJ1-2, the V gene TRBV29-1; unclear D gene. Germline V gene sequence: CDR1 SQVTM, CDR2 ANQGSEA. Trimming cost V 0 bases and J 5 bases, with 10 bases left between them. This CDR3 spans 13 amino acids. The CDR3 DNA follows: TGCAGCGTTGAAGATGGGGTGAGATATGGCTACACCTTC. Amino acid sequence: CSVEDGVRYGYTF.

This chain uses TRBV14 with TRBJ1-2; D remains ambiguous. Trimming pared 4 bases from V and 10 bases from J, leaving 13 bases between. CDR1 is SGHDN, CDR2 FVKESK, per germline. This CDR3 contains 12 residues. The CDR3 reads CASSPQGRSYTF. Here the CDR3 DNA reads TGTGCCAGCAGCCCCCAAGGCCGTTCCTACACCTTC.

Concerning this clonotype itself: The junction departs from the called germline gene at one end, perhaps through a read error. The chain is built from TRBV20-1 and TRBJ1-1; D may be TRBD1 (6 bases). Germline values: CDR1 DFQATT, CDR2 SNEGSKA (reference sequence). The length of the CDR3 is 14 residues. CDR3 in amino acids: CSARVGGGGTEAFF. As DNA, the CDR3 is TGCAGTGCGAGAGTTGGGGGCGGGGGCACTGAAGCTTTCTTT.

CDR3 in amino acids: CASSPGLAGGLWQYF. DNA of the CDR3: TGTGCCAGCAGTCCCGGACTAGCGGGGGGCCTTTGGCAGTACTTC. This chain links TRBV6-2 or TRBV6-3 with TRBJ2-7; 14 bases are shared with TRBD2. The CDR3 runs to 15 residues. V lost 5 bases to trimming and J lost 9 bases; unmatched junction nucleotides: 9. Germline CDR1 is MNHEY and CDR2 is SVGEGT.

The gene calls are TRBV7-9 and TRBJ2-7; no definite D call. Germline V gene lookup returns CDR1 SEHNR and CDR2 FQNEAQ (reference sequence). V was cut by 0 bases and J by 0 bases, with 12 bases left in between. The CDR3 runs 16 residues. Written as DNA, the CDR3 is TGTGCCAGCAGCTTAGCGCTGAGGACCGTCTCCTACGAGCAGTACTTC. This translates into CASSLALRTVSYEQYF.

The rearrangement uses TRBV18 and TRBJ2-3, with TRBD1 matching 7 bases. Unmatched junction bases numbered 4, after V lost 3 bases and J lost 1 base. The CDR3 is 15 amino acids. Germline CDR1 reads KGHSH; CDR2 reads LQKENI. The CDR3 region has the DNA TGTGCCAGCTCACCCCTCCAGGGGGGCACAGATACGCAGTATTTT. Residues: CASSPLQGGTDTQYF.

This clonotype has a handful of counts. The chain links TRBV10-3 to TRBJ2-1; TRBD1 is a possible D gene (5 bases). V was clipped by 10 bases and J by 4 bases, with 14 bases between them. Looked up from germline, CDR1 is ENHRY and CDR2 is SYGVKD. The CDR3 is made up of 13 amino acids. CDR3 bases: TGTGCCAGCCAGGGATTCGGTTACAATGAGCAGTTCTTC. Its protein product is CASQGFGYNEQFF.

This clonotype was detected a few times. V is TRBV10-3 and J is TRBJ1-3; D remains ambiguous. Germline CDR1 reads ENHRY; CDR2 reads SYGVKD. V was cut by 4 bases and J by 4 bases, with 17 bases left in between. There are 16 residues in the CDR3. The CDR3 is CAISGSGAARGNTIYF. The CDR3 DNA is TGTGCCATCAGTGGGTCCGGAGCAGCGAGGGGAAACACCATATATTTT.